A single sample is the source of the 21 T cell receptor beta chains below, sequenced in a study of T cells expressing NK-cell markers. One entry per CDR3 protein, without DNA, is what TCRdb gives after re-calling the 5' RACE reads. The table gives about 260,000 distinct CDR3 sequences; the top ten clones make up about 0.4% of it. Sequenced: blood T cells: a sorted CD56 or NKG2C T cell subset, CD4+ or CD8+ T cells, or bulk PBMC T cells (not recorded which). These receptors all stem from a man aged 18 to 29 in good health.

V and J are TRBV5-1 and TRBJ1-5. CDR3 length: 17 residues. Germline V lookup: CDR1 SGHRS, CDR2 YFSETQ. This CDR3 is CASSFGPLGLSNQPQHF.

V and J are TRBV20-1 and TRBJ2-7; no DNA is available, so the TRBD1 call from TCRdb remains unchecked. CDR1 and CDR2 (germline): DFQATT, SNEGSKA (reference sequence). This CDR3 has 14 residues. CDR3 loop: CSASGTSDSYEQYF.

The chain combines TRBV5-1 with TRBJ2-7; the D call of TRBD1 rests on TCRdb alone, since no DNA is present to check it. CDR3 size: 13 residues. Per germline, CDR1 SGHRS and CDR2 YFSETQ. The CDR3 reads CASGPGRSYEQYF.

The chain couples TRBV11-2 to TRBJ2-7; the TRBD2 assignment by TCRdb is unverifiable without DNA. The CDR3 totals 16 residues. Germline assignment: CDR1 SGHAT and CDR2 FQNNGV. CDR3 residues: CASSRITSGRPYEQYF.

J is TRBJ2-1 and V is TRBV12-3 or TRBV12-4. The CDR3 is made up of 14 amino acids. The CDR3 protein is CASSTPIQDNEQFF.

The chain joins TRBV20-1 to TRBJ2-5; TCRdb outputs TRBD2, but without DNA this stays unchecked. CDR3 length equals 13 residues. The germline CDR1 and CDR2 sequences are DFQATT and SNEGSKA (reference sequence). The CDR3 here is CSARSGGGETQYF.

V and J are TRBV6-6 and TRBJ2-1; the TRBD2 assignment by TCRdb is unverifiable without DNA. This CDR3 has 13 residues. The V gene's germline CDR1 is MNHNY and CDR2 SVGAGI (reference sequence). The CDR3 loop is CASSYGRDNEQFF.

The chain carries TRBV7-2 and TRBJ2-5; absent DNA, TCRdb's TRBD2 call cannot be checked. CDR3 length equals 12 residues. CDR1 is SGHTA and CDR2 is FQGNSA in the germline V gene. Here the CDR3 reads CASSLSEGTQYF.

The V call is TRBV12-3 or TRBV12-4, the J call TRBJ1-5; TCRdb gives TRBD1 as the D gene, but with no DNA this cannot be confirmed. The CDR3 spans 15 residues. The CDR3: CASSAVLGANQPQHF.

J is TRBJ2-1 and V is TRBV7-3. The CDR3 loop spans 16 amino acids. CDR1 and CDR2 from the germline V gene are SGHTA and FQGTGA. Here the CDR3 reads CASSLFSTKKTNEQFF.

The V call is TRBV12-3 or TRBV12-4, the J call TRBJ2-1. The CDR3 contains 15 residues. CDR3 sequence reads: CASRSLGSSYNEQFF.

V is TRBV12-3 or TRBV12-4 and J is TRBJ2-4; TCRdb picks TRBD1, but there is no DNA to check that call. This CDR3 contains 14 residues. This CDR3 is CASSPGTGFNIQYF.

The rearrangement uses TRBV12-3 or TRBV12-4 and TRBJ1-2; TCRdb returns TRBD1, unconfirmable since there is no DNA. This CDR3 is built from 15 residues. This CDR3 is CASSLVPNRGDGYTF.

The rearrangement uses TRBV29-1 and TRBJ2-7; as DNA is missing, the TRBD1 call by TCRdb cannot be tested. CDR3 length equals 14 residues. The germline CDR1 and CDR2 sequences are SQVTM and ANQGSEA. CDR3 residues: CSAIRTASPYEQYF.

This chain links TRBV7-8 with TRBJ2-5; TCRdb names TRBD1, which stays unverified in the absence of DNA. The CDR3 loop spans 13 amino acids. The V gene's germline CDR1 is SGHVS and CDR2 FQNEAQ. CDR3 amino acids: CASSLQGLRTQYF.

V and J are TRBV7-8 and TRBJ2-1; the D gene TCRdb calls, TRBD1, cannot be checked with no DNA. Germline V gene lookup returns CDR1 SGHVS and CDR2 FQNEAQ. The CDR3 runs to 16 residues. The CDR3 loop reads CASSALIGQGGNEQFF. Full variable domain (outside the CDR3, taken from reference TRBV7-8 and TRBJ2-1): GAGVSQSPRYKVAKRGQDVALRCDPISGHVSLFWYQQALGQGPEFLTYFQNEAQLDKSGLPSDRFFAERPEGSVSTLKIQRTQQEDSAVYLCASSALIGQGGNEQFFGPGTRLTVL.

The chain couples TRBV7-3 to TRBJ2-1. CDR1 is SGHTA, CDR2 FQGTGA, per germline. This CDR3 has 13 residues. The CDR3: CASSLSTFDEQFF.

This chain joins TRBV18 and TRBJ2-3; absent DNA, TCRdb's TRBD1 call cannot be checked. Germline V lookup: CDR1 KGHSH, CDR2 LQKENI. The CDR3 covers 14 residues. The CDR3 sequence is CASSTTGGPDTQYF. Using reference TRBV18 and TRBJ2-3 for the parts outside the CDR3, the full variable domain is NAGVMQNPRHLVRRRGQEARLRCSPMKGHSHVYWYRQLPEEGLKFMVYLQKENIIDESGMPKERFSAEFPKEGPSILRIQQVVRGDSAAYFCASSTTGGPDTQYFGPGTRLTVL.

CDR3 in amino acids: CSVGPLFTDTQYF. This chain joins TRBV20-1 and TRBJ2-3; TCRdb reports TRBD1, a call that lacks DNA to check it against. Germline assignment: CDR1 DFQATT and CDR2 SNEGSKA (reference sequence). The CDR3 is 13 residues long.

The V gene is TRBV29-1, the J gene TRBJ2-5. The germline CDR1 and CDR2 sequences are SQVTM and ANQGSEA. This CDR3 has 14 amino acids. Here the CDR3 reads CSVEGSASQETQYF.

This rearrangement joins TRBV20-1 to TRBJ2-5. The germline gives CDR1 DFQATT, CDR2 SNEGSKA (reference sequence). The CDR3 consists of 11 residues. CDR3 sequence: CSARPFETQYF.